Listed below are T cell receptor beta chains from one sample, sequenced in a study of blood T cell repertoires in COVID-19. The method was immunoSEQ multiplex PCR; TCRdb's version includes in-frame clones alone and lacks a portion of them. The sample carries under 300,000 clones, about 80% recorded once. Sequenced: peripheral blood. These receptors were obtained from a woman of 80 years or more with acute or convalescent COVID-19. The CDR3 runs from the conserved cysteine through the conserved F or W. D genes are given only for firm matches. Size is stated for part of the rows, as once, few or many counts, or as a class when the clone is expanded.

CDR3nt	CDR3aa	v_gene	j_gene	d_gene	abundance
TGTGCCAGCAGGGAACAGGAAAATGAGCAGTTCTTC	CASREQENEQFF	TRBV2	TRBJ2-1	NA	NA
TGTGCCAGTAGTATAGGATCAGTAGCAAATCAGCCCCAGCATTTT	CASSIGSVANQPQHF	TRBV19	TRBJ1-5	NA	NA
TGTGCCAGCAGTTTGAGGGTCGGTAATGAGCAGTTCTTC	CASSLRVGNEQFF	TRBV12-3/TRBV12-4	TRBJ2-1	NA	NA
TGTGCCAGCAGCCCTCCGGGACTAGCGGACGAGACCCAGTACTTC	CASSPPGLADETQYF	TRBV3-1/TRBV3-2	TRBJ2-5	TRBD2	NA
TGTGCCAGCAGCCACACGGGGAGCTCCTACGAGCAGTACTTC	CASSHTGSSYEQYF	TRBV13	TRBJ2-7	NA	NA
TGTGCCAGCAGCCCGAAACCCGGCGGGGGAGTAGGAAACACCATATATTTT	CASSPKPGGGVGNTIYF	TRBV4-2	TRBJ1-3	NA	few
TGTGCCAGCAGCCAAGAGGGCTCTGGGGCCAACGTCCTGACTTTC	CASSQEGSGANVLTF	TRBV5-8	TRBJ2-6	NA	NA
TGTGCCTGGAGTGCGCCGAACAGAAGCAATCAGCCCCAGCATTTT	CAWSAPNRSNQPQHF	TRBV30	TRBJ1-5	NA	NA
TGTGCCACCAGTGAGCCGGGACAGGGGACGGAGACCCAGTACTTC	CATSEPGQGTETQYF	TRBV24-1	TRBJ2-5	TRBD1	NA
TGTGCCGCCCAGGGTCAGGGGGTAGAAAAACTGTTTTTT	CAAQGQGVEKLFF	TRBV3-1/TRBV3-2	TRBJ1-4	TRBD1	NA
TGTGCCAGCAGCTCCCGGGCGGGTAGGGTCTCACCCCTCCACTTT	CASSSRAGRVSPLHF	TRBV7-6	TRBJ1-6	NA	NA
TGTGCCACCGCCGGACAGGGGGCTTGGGAGACCCAGTACTTC	CATAGQGAWETQYF	TRBV10-3	TRBJ2-5	TRBD1	NA
TGCGCCAGCAGCCACGCTGGGCAGGGCCCCACTGAAGCTTTCTTT	CASSHAGQGPTEAFF	TRBV4-1	TRBJ1-1	NA	once
TGTGCCAGCAGCGTAGCTGGACACCTCACCGGGGAGCTGTTTTTT	CASSVAGHLTGELFF	TRBV9	TRBJ2-2	NA	once
TGTGCCAGCAGCTCGGTGGGGGGGGTCGGAGAGACCCAGTACTTC	CASSSVGGVGETQYF	TRBV5-5	TRBJ2-5	TRBD2	NA
TGTGCCGTCTCACTCGGGCAGGGGGATGACGGCTACACCTTC	CAVSLGQGDDGYTF	TRBV27	TRBJ1-2	TRBD1	NA
TGTGCCAGTAGTATGACGGAAGGGAGAGGGGGCACTGGAAACACCATATATTTT	CASSMTEGRGGTGNTIYF	TRBV19	TRBJ1-3	TRBD1	NA
TGTGCCAGCTCACCACAGGGGGCAAGGGATACGCAGTATTTT	CASSPQGARDTQYF	TRBV18	TRBJ2-3	TRBD1	NA
TGCGCCAGCAGCAAGGACAGGGGCGCCTCCTACGAGCAGTACTTC	CASSKDRGASYEQYF	TRBV5-1	TRBJ2-7	TRBD1	NA